This T cell receptor (beta chain) was sequenced for a study of blood T cell repertoires in COVID-19. About the study: The United States, Italy and Spain were the sources of the acute and convalescent COVID-19 samples. PBMCs, B-cell-depleted T cells, or T cells were the source of the cDNA or gDNA that made up the material.

The CDR3 has 13 amino acids. Between the trimmed V and J ends, which lost 2 bases and 6 bases, there was a span of 11 bases. The V gene's germline CDR1 is KGHSH and CDR2 LQKENI. As processed by the authors: Using reference gene primer amplification, nucleated cell counts were estimated. Profiling relied on immunoSEQ multiplex PCR, and the TCRdb table lists in-frame clones only, not all of them. V and J calls and clone size come straight from that table; D and trimming were deduced from the DNA. This sample has about 98,000 clones, with around nine tenths found just once. Sequencing was carried out using peripheral blood. This chain links TRBV18 with TRBJ2-7; tentative D call: TRBD1 (5 bases). This sequence was found in a man in his 70s with acute or convalescent COVID-19. The CDR3, as DNA: TGTGCCAGCTCACCAGAGCAGGGTGGCGAGCAGTACTTC. Translating gives CASSPEQGGEQYF.